The clone carrying this T cell receptor beta chain appeared a few times. Its antigen is undetermined. Each CDR3 protein gets one entry after TCRdb re-called the 5' RACE reads with MiXCR. The sample records hundreds of thousands of distinct CDR3 sequences, about 17% being singletons. The data were taken from a study of T cells after yellow fever vaccination. Whole-study context: Researchers used SMART-Seq v4 Ultra Low Input to prepare fractions that had low cell numbers. Study-level findings and limits: Most primary-vaccination clones recurred post-booster (just under 98% CD4, around 88% CD8).

Germline CDR1 is SGDLS and CDR2 is YYNGEE. Trimming cost V 2 bases and J 1 base; bases outside gene matches: 0. The CDR3 consists of 15 residues. The receptor was isolated from a man aged 18 to 30 who received the YFV17D yellow fever vaccine. The sequenced sample was PBMCs, obtained before the yellow fever booster vaccination. This chain uses TRBV9 with TRBJ2-1; 10 nucleotides line up with TRBD2. This CDR3 reads CASSVSGGSYNEQFF. CDR3 DNA sequence: TGTGCCAGCAGCGTTAGCGGGGGGTCCTACAATGAGCAGTTCTTC.